A single sample gave rise to the 6 T cell receptor beta chains below, sequenced in a study of cytomegalovirus exposure and HLA in healthy donors. The PCR contained 60 Vbeta and 13 Jbeta primers. Sequencing was performed with immunoSEQ multiplex PCR; in TCRdb, only in-frame clones are kept and a portion is missing. The sample records 210,000 or so clones, 70% to 80% being singletons. Sequencing input: PBMCs. The receptor source for this set is a girl aged 2 to 10 in good health and CMV-seronegative.

V and J are TRBV10-3 and TRBJ1-1; 9 bases are shared with TRBD1. Per the germline V gene, CDR1 is ENHRY and CDR2 is SYGVKD. The CDR3 runs 15 residues. Trimming took 0 bases from V and 4 from J; bases not matched to a gene: 3. CDR3 DNA sequence: TGTGCCATCAGTGAGTCGGACAGGGGTCTCACTGAAGCTTTCTTT. Amino acid sequence: CAISESDRGLTEAFF.

V gene TRBV7-6 combines with J gene TRBJ2-1; 7 nucleotides match TRBD2. Losses at the gene ends were 5 bases for V and 4 bases for J; bases not matched to a gene: 8. Germline CDR1 SGHVS, CDR2 FNYEAQ. The CDR3 is 15 residues long. The DNA for the CDR3 is TGTGCCAGCAGCCCGACGGGGGGAGAGTACAATGAGCAGTTCTTC. This encodes CASSPTGGEYNEQFF.

The chain combines TRBV19 with TRBJ2-5; no clear D gene. This CDR3 has 12 residues. Germline lookup yields CDR1 LNHDA and CDR2 SQIVND (reference sequence). The ends were cut back, 5 bases at V and 2 bases at J, with 6 bases in the middle. The CDR3 nucleotides read TGTGCCAGTAGTCCTCAGCAAGAGACCCAGTACTTC. Translated: CASSPQQETQYF.

This clone has more than one count but fewer than ten. The J gene is TRBJ2-7, the V gene TRBV27; the match to TRBD2 covers 7 bases. V lost 3 bases and J lost 6; bases outside the gene matches: 5. Germline V CDR1 and CDR2: MNHEY, SMNVEV (reference sequence). The CDR3 extends over 13 amino acids. CDR3: CASSFGGVAEQYF. CDR3 nucleotides: TGTGCCAGCAGTTTTGGGGGGGTGGCCGAGCAGTACTTC.

This clone was picked up a small number of times. The rearrangement joins TRBV4-1 to TRBJ2-4, with no clear D. Trimming took off 0 bases at V and 1 base at J, with 7 bases between the two ends. The CDR3 is made up of 15 amino acids. Per germline, CDR1 MGHRA and CDR2 YSYEKL. CDR3 sequence reads: CASSQDPGAKNIQYF. The CDR3, as DNA: TGCGCCAGCAGCCAAGATCCCGGGGCCAAAAACATTCAGTACTTC.

This chain links TRBV9 with TRBJ1-2; 9 bases align to TRBD1. The CDR3 length is 14 residues. V lost 3 bases and J lost 6; bases outside the gene matches: 6. CDR1 SGDLS and CDR2 YYNGEE come from the germline V gene. The CDR3: CASSGHRDRDGYTF. The CDR3 DNA reads TGTGCCAGCAGCGGACACCGGGACAGGGATGGCTACACCTTC.